This T cell receptor (beta chain) was captured in a study of response to subunit inactivated influenza vaccine (dated by TCRdb to 2016 to 2019). The study in broad terms: Deep quantitative profiling of the T cell receptor repertoire was used in the study to follow responses to a trivalent subunit inactivated influenza vaccine.

Turning to this clonotype: The clone's antigen remains unknown. No clone much larger than this one lies a single base away; base qualities are absent.

Reading from cysteine to phenylalanine, the CDR3 counts 17 amino acids. Just the 51-base CDR3 DNA is kept, in frame starting at base 1. V and J are trimmed by 1 base and 0 bases, and the gene matches miss 9 bases of the junction. From a lookup of the germline V gene (reference sequence), CDR1 and CDR2 are DFQATT and SNEGSKA. Libraries came from RT-PCR. The instrument was an Illumina HiSeq 2500. Using fastp at Q25 and MiXCR, TCRdb reprocessed the public reads and kept productive beta chains. Rows are combined by CDR3 protein, so each entry shows the most common genes and DNA. Counted in this sample were 500,000 to 600,000 distinct CDR3 sequences; about 15% of them appeared once. The ten largest clones take up roughly 3.1% of the sample. The research as a whole found: The authors proposed that each seasonal influenza vaccination may bring in only a limited number of new T cells.

The starting material was CD4+ T cells sorted from PBMCs, obtained roughly 24 months after vaccination. The rearranged segments are TRBV20-1 and TRBJ2-7; 10 central nucleotides agree with TRBD2. This sequence originates from a man between 50 and 70 years old who received an inactivated influenza vaccine. Donor details come from another sample of the same person, matched by shared clones. The DNA sequence is given as TGCAGTGCTAGAGCACTAGCGGGGTCATCCAACTCCTACGAGCAGTACTTC. Its protein product is CSARALAGSSNSYEQYF.